This section outlines one T cell receptor beta chain sequence together with its context. What it binds is unknown. This specimen belongs to a study of cytomegalovirus exposure and HLA in healthy donors. The PCR made use of 60 Vbeta and 13 Jbeta primers. As originally analysed: The authors later counted tens of millions of unique TCR beta chains, about 11 million of them shared. The repertoire was sequenced with immunoSEQ multiplex PCR; TCRdb's copy has only in-frame clones and lacks some. Clone size and V and J calls were adopted from that table, with D and trimming inferred from the DNA. The sample has about 200,000 clones; over 60% are singletons. The germline V gene has CDR1 MDHEN and CDR2 SYDVKM. V gave up 7 bases and J gave up 0 bases, with 7 bases separating them. The CDR3 has 14 amino acids. Study-wide results and caveats: Several of the most significant clusters appeared linked to common viral pathogens, based on a later analysis. Altogether, 150 or so TCR beta chains were recorded as cytomegalovirus-associated.

J is TRBJ2-6 and V is TRBV28, with no clear D. The sample taken for sequencing was PBMCs. The sequence was collected from a man between 18 and 29 years old in good health and CMV-seronegative. The CDR3 region is CASKTSSGANVLTF. Here the CDR3 DNA reads TGTGCCAGCAAAACCAGCTCTGGGGCCAACGTCCTGACTTTC.